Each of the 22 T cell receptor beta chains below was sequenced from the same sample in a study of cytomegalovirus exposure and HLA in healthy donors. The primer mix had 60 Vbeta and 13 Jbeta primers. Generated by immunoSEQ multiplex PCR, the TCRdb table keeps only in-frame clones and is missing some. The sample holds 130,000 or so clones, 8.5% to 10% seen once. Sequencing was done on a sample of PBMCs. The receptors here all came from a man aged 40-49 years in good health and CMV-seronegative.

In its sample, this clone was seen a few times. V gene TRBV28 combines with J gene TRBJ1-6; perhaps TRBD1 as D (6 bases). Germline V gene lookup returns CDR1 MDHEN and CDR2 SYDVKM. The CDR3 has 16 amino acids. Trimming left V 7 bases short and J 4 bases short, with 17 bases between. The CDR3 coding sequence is TGTGCCAGCACCTGGGGGGGGGCGAGGTATAATTCACCCCTCCACTTT. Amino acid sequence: CASTWGGARYNSPLHF.

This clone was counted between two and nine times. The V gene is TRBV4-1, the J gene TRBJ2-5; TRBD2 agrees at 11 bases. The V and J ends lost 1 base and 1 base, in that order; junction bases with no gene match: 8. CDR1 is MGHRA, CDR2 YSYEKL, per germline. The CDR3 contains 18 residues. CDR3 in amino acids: CASSQGGTSGGSQETQYF. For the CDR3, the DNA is TGCGCCAGCAGCCAAGGCGGAACTAGCGGGGGATCCCAAGAGACCCAGTACTTC.

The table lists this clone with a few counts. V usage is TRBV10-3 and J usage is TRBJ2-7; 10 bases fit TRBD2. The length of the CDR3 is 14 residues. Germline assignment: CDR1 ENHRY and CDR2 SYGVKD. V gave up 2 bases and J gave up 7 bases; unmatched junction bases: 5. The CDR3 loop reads CAISEPGLALEQYF. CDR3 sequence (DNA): TGTGCCATCAGTGAGCCGGGACTAGCGTTAGAGCAGTACTTC.

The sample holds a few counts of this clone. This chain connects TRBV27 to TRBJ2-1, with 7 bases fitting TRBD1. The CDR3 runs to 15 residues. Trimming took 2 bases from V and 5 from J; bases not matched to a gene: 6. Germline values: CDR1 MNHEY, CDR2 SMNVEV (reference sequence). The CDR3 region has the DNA TGTGCCAGCAGTTTACCGGACAGGCAAGACAATGAGCAGTTCTTC. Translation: CASSLPDRQDNEQFF.

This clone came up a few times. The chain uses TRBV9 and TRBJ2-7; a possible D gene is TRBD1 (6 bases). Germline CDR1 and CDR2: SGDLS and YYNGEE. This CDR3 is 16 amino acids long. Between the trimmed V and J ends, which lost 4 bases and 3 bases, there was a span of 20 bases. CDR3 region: CASSPKGEPADYEQYF. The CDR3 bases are TGTGCCAGCAGCCCAAAGGGGGAGCCGGCGGACTACGAGCAGTACTTC.

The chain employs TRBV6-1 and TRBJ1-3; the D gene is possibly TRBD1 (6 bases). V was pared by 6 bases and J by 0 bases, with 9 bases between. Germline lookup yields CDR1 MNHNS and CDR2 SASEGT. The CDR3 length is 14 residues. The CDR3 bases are TGTGCCAGCAGCCGGACAGCCTCTGGAAACACCATATATTTT. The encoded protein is CASSRTASGNTIYF.

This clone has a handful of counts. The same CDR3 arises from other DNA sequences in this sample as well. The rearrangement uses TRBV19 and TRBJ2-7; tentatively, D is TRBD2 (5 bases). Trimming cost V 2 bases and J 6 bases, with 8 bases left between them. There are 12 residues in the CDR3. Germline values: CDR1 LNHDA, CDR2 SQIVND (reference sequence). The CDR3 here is CASSIRAGEQYF. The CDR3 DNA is TGTGCCAGTAGTATAAGGGCGGGCGAGCAGTACTTC.

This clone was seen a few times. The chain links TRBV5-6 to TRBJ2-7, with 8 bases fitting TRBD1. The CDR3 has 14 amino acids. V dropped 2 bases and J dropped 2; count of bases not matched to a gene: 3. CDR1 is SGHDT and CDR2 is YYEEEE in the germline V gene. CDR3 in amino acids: CASSFRQGTYEQYF. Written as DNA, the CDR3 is TGTGCCAGCAGCTTTCGACAGGGGACCTACGAGCAGTACTTC.

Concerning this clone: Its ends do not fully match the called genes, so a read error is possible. CDR3 in DNA: TGTGCCAGCAGCTTTAGCGCGGGGGAGTTATGGGTTGCCTTC. It specifies CASSFSAGELWVAF. This chain links TRBV7-9 with TRBJ1-2, with a tentative D call TRBD1 (5 bases). The CDR3 runs 14 residues. Germline assignment: CDR1 SEHNR and CDR2 FQNEAQ (reference sequence). The variable domain in full, completed from reference TRBV7-9 and TRBJ1-2, reads DTGVSQNPRHKITKRGQNVTFRCDPISEHNRLYWYRQTLGQGPEFLTYFQNEAQLEKSRLLSDRFSAERPKGSFSTLEIQRTEQGDSAMYLCASSFSAGELWVAFGSGTRLTVV.

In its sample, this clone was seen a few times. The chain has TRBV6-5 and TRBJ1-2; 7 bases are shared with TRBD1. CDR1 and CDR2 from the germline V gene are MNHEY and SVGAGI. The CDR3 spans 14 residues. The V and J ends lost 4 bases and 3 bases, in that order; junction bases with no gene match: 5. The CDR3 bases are TGTGCCAGCAGTTTATCGGGACAGCACTATGGCTACACCTTC. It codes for CASSLSGQHYGYTF.

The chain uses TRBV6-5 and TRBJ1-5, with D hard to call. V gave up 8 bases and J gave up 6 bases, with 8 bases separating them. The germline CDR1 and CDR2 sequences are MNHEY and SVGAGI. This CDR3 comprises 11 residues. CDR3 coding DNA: TGTGCCAGCCCATTGAGTCAGCCCCAGCATTTT. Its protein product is CASPLSQPQHF.

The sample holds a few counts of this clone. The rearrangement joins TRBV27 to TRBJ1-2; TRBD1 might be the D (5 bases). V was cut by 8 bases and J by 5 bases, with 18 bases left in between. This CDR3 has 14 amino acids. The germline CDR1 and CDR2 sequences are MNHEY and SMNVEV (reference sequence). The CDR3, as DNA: TGTGCCAGCTCGTTGCGGGGGTTCGAGTATGGCTACACCTTC. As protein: CASSLRGFEYGYTF.

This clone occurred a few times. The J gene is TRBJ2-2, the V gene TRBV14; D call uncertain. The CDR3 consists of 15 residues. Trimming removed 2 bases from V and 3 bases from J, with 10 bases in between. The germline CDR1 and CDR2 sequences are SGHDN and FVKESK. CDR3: CASSQLLVDTGELFF. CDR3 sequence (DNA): TGTGCCAGCAGCCAACTACTGGTTGACACCGGGGAGCTGTTTTTT.

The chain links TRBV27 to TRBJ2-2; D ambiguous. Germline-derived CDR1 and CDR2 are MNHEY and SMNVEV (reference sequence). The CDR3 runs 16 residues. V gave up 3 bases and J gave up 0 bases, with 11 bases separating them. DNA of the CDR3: TGTGCCAGCAGTTTTATGGCGGTCCCGAACACCGGGGAGCTGTTTTTT. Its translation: CASSFMAVPNTGELFF.

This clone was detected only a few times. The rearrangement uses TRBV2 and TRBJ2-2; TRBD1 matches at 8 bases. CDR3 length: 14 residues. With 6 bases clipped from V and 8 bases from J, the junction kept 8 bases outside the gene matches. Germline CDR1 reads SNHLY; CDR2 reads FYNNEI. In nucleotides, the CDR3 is TGTGCCAGCAGCGCGGGGACAGGCGGAGGGGAGCTGTTTTTT. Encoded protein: CASSAGTGGGELFF.

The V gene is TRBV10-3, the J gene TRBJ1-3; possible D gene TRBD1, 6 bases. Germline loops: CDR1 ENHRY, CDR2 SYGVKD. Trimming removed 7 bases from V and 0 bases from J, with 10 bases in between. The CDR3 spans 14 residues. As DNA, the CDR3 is TGTGCCATCAACTGGGGGCCCTCTGGAAACACCATATATTTT. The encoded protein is CAINWGPSGNTIYF.

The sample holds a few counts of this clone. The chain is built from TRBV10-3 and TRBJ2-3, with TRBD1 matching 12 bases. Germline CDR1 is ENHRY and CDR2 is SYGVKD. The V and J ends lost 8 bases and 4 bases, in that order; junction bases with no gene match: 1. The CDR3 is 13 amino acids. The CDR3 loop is CAIGTGGADTQYF. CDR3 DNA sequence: TGTGCCATCGGGACAGGGGGCGCAGATACGCAGTATTTT.

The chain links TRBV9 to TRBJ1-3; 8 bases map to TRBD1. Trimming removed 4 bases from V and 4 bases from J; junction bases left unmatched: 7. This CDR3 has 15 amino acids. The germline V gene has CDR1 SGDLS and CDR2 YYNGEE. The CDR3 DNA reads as TGTGCCAGCAGCCCCCTACGACAGGGGGGAAACACCATATATTTT. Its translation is CASSPLRQGGNTIYF.

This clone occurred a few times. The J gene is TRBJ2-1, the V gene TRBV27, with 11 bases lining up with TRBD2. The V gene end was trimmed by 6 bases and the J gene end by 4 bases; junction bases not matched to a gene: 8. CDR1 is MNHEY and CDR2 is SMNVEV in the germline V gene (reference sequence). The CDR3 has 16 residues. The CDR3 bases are TGTGCCAGCAGGATGACTAGCGGGGACCTTTACAATGAGCAGTTCTTC. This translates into CASRMTSGDLYNEQFF.

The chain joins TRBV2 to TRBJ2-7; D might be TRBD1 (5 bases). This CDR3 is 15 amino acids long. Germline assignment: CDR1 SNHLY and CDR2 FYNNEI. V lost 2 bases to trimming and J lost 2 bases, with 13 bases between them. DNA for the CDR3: TGTGCCAGCAGTGAAACGACAGTTTACCCCTACGAGCAGTACTTC. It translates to CASSETTVYPYEQYF.

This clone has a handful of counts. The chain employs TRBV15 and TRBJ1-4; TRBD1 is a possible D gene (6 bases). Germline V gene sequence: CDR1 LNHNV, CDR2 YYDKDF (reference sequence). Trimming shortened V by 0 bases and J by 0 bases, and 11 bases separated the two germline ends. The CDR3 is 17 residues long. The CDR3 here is CATSRDGPGATNEKLFF. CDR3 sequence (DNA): TGTGCCACCAGCAGAGACGGGCCAGGGGCAACTAATGAAAAACTGTTTTTT. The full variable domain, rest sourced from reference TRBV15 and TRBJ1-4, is DAMVIQNPRYQVTQFGKPVTLSCSQTLNHNVMYWYQQKSSQAPKLLFHYYDKDFNNEADTPDNFQSRRPNTSFCFLDIRSPGLGDTAMYLCATSRDGPGATNEKLFFGSGTQLSVL.

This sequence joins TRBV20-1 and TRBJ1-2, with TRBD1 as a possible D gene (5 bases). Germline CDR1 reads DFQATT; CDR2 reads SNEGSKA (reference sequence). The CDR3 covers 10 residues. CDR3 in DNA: TGCAGCACTGACAGTTATGGCTACACCTTC. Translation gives CSTDSYGYTF.